This TCR beta chain was obtained from a study of blood T cells in healthy people across ages. Study details: About one barcoded beta molecule per two T cells came from capture by template switching.

The V gene's germline CDR1 is SNHLY and CDR2 FYNNEI. The CDR3 length is 15 residues. V lost 2 bases to trimming and J lost 1 base, with 10 bases between them. The total RNA that was extracted per sample amounted to at least 5.5 micrograms. With regard to this clonotype: Its antigen remains unidentified.

Overall study results and limits: The long-lived group displayed more naive CD4+ cells, plus higher diversity, than the aged donors did. Researchers said unsorted PBMCs prevented a conclusive naive versus antigen-experienced comparison.

The second PCR ran about 6 to 11 cycles with a sample-barcoded 5' primer and J-beta primers. One entry per CDR3 protein, called by TCRdb with MiXCR from the 5' RACE reads. The sample has 1.5 million to 2 million distinct CDR3 sequences, roughly 28% seen once; the top ten hold less than 9.5%. The gene calls are TRBV2 and TRBJ2-3, with D possibly matching TRBD2 (6 bases). This TCR was sampled from a woman aged 25 to 39 in good health. Material for sequencing was blood. The CDR3 loop is CASSEPDYRTDTQYF. The CDR3 nucleotides are TGTGCCAGCAGTGAACCGGACTATCGCACAGATACGCAGTATTTT.